The 18 T cell receptor beta chains in this list originate from one sample, sequenced in a study of T cells after yellow fever vaccination. TCRdb reprocessed the 5' RACE reads via MiXCR and lists one record per CDR3 protein. The table has around 120,000 distinct CDR3 sequences, 12% to 15% seen once. Specimen: CD8+ T cells sorted from PBMCs, collected 5 days after the yellow fever booster vaccination. The source of these receptors is a man younger than 35 who received the YFV17D yellow fever vaccine.

The genes are TRBV4-3 and TRBJ1-1; D unclear. V was pared by 0 bases and J by 0 bases, with 8 bases between. Germline V CDR1 and CDR2: LGHNA, YSLEER. The CDR3 has 15 amino acids. CDR3 DNA: TGCGCCAGCAGCCAAGAAGGCCGCATGAACACTGAAGCTTTCTTT. Translating it yields CASSQEGRMNTEAFF.

This clonotype was counted only a few times. This chain joins TRBV20-1 and TRBJ1-1, with D uncertain. Trimming shortened V by 0 bases and J by 1 base, and 6 bases separated the two germline ends. Per the germline V gene, CDR1 is DFQATT and CDR2 is SNEGSKA (reference sequence). CDR3 length: 13 residues. The CDR3 DNA follows: TGCAGTGCTAGAGACGACGGGAACACTGAAGCTTTCTTT. Protein product: CSARDDGNTEAFF.

In DNA, the CDR3 is TGTGCCAGCAGCTTAGTAAAAGAAGAGACCCAGTACTTC. Encoded protein: CASSLVKEETQYF. The genes are TRBV7-9 and TRBJ2-5; D is unclear. The germline V gene encodes CDR1 SEHNR and CDR2 FQNEAQ (reference sequence). CDR3 length equals 13 residues. The germline V and J ends were trimmed by 1 base and 3 bases, with 6 bases remaining between them.

DNA of the CDR3: TGTGCCAGCGCTAAGGCGGGCGTAGGTTCACCCCTCCACTTT. It yields the protein CASAKAGVGSPLHF. This rearrangement joins TRBV12-3 or TRBV12-4 to TRBJ1-6; no clear D. CDR3 size: 14 residues. Trimming shortened V by 8 bases and J by 9 bases, and 17 bases separated the two germline ends.

In its sample, this clonotype was seen many times. V is TRBV7-2 and J is TRBJ1-1; no clear D. CDR3 length equals 13 residues. V was clipped by 0 bases and J by 4 bases, with 6 bases between them. Per germline, CDR1 SGHTA and CDR2 FQGNSA. The CDR3 bases are TGTGCCAGCAGCTTAGCCCCGAGCACTGAAGCTTTCTTT. Translating it yields CASSLAPSTEAFF.

The V call is TRBV9, the J call TRBJ2-3; 10 bases map to TRBD2. Germline CDR1 is SGDLS and CDR2 is YYNGEE. Trimming cost V 3 bases and J 3 bases; bases outside gene matches: 7. The CDR3 extends over 16 amino acids. CDR3 loop: CASSASSGLATDTQYF. DNA for the CDR3: TGTGCCAGCAGCGCCTCATCGGGACTAGCGACAGATACGCAGTATTTT.

The sample holds a few counts of this clonotype. The V call is TRBV7-2, the J call TRBJ1-1; the match to TRBD1 covers 12 bases. V shed 1 base and J 1 base; nucleotides not matched to a gene: 4. CDR1 and CDR2 from the germline V gene are SGHTA and FQGNSA. The CDR3 runs 17 residues. CDR3 DNA sequence: TGTGCCAGCAGCTTAGGGGACAGGGGGCTAAGGAACACTGAAGCTTTCTTT. It translates to CASSLGDRGLRNTEAFF. The full variable domain, completed using reference TRBV7-2 and TRBJ1-1, is GAGVSQSPSNKVTEKGKDVELRCDPISGHTALYWYRQSLGQGLEFLIYFQGNSAPDKSGLPSDRFSAERTGGSVSTLTIQRTQQEDSAVYLCASSLGDRGLRNTEAFFGQGTRLTVV.

This sequence joins TRBV7-3 and TRBJ2-3; 7 bases map to TRBD2. This CDR3 is 15 amino acids long. J lost 0 bases, V lost 5 bases, and 5 bases had no gene match. CDR1 is SGHTA and CDR2 is FQGTGA in the germline V gene. CDR3 in DNA: TGTGCCAGCAGCGTCGGGACTACCAGCACAGATACGCAGTATTTT. This codes for CASSVGTTSTDTQYF.

The chain employs TRBV7-6 and TRBJ2-1, with D maybe TRBD1 (5 bases). Germline CDR1 SGHVS, CDR2 FNYEAQ. The germline V and J ends were trimmed by 4 bases and 3 bases, with 7 bases remaining between them. The CDR3 is 13 amino acids. The CDR3 is CASSSTGYNEQFF. The CDR3 region has the DNA TGTGCCAGCAGCTCAACAGGCTACAATGAGCAGTTCTTC.

The chain couples TRBV10-3 to TRBJ1-2, with 9 bases lining up with TRBD1. The CDR3 contains 16 residues. Unmatched junction bases numbered 6, after V lost 4 bases and J lost 0 bases. Per the germline V gene, CDR1 is ENHRY and CDR2 is SYGVKD. CDR3 residues: CAISGWGTGSNYGYTF. The CDR3 DNA reads as TGTGCCATCAGTGGTTGGGGGACAGGGTCTAACTATGGCTACACCTTC.

This chain uses TRBV7-9 with TRBJ1-2; 9 bases are shared with TRBD1. Losses at the gene ends were 5 bases for V and 8 bases for J; bases not matched to a gene: 12. Germline CDR1 is SEHNR and CDR2 is FQNEAQ (reference sequence). The CDR3 length is 15 residues. CDR3 nucleotide sequence: TGTGCCAGCAGCCGAACCGGGACAGGGATGCGGGGCTACACCTTC. Amino acid sequence: CASSRTGTGMRGYTF.

The chain joins TRBV5-5 to TRBJ2-5; D gene ambiguous. The CDR3 consists of 14 residues. V gave up 0 bases and J gave up 1 base, with 7 bases separating them. Germline V gene data show CDR1 as SGHKS and CDR2 as YYEKEE (reference sequence). Written as DNA, the CDR3 is TGTGCCAGCAGCTTGGGGACGGCCCAAGAGACCCAGTACTTC. Translating gives CASSLGTAQETQYF. Using reference TRBV5-5 and TRBJ2-5 for the parts outside the CDR3, the full variable domain is DAGVTQSPTHLIKTRGQQVTLRCSPISGHKSVSWYQQVLGQGPQFIFQYYEKEERGRGNFPDRFSARQFPNYSSELNVNALLLGDSALYLCASSLGTAQETQYFGPGTRLLVL.

This chain uses TRBV20-1 with TRBJ2-7, with D perhaps being TRBD1 or TRBD2 (6 bases each). Germline-derived CDR1 and CDR2 are DFQATT and SNEGSKA (reference sequence). There are 13 residues in the CDR3. The ends were cut back, 6 bases at V and 4 bases at J, with 16 bases in the middle. In DNA form, the CDR3 reads TGCAGTGCGGGGGGCTCCTTTATTTACGAGCAGTACGTC. Amino acids: CSAGGSFIYEQYV.

This clonotype was found many times. This chain connects TRBV5-1 to TRBJ2-7, with TRBD1 identical over 11 bases. The trim removed 3 bases at V and 2 bases at J, leaving 4 bases unmatched. Germline values: CDR1 SGHRS, CDR2 YFSETQ. The CDR3 runs 15 residues. The CDR3: CASSSGTGGAYEQYF. CDR3 in DNA: TGCGCCAGCAGCTCCGGGACAGGGGGTGCCTACGAGCAGTACTTC.

This clonotype has more than one count but fewer than ten. This chain joins TRBV30 and TRBJ2-4, with D possibly TRBD2 on 5 matching bases. CDR1 and CDR2 from the germline V gene are GTSNPN and SVGIG (reference sequence). V gave up 1 base and J gave up 6 bases, with 7 bases separating them. This CDR3 spans 12 amino acids. The CDR3 DNA reads as TGTGCCTGGAGTGGAACTAGAAACATTCAGTACTTC. Amino acids: CAWSGTRNIQYF.

This chain joins TRBV19 and TRBJ2-5, with D unclear. Trimming took off 3 bases at V and 3 bases at J, with 8 bases between the two ends. The germline CDR1 and CDR2 sequences are LNHDA and SQIVND (reference sequence). CDR3 size: 13 residues. CDR3 sequence (DNA): TGTGCCAGTAGTATCCGGCCTAAAGAGACCCAGTACTTC. Encoded protein: CASSIRPKETQYF. The entire variable domain, with the rest obtained from reference TRBV19 and TRBJ2-5, is as follows: DGGITQSPKYLFRKEGQNVTLSCEQNLNHDAMYWYRQDPGQGLRLIYYSQIVNDFQKGDIAEGYSVSREKKESFPLTVTSAQKNPTAFYLCASSIRPKETQYFGPGTRLLVL.

This clonotype was recorded a few times. V usage is TRBV7-3 and J usage is TRBJ2-2; D gene ambiguous. Germline V gene sequence: CDR1 SGHTA, CDR2 FQGTGA. V lost 1 base to trimming and J lost 8 bases, with 8 bases between them. The CDR3 totals 13 residues. This CDR3 is CASSLNDQGELFF. The CDR3 nucleotides read TGTGCCAGCAGCTTAAACGATCAGGGGGAGCTGTTTTTT.

The V and J genes are TRBV3-1 and TRBJ2-3, with D perhaps TRBD2 (6 bases). Trimming pared 4 bases from V and 2 bases from J, leaving 19 bases between. CDR1 is LGHDT and CDR2 is YNNKEL in the germline V gene (reference sequence). The CDR3 covers 17 residues. Here the CDR3 reads CASSPSPEAGPTDTQYF. The CDR3 nucleotides read TGTGCCAGCAGCCCGTCTCCGGAGGCGGGGCCCACAGATACGCAGTATTTT.